The 12 T cell receptor beta chains given below trace back to one sample, sequenced in a study of human T cells and chemical hapten exposure. The time point was: patch test 3, about 24 weeks after DPC sensitization. The treatment was: therapeutic diphenylcyclopropenone sensitization with weekly scalp DPC. MiXCR, run by TCRdb on the RACE reads, gives a single entry per CDR3 protein. This sample has just under 60,000 distinct CDR3 sequences, with 12% found just once. Sequenced here: whole blood, sampled in connection with sensitization to the hapten diphenylcyclopropenone (DPC). The receptors come from a man younger than 40 with alopecia areata. Some clones in this sample may be carry-over from other donors' samples.

The chain carries TRBV6-5 and TRBJ2-5; 10 bases are shared with TRBD1. The V segment lost 5 bases and the J segment 4 bases; nucleotides outside the gene matches: 4. CDR3 length equals 14 residues. Germline CDR1 MNHEY, CDR2 SVGAGI. The chain's CDR3 is CASSQRTGGETQYF. CDR3 sequence (DNA): TGTGCCAGCAGTCAACGGACAGGGGGAGAGACCCAGTACTTC.

The sample holds many counts of this clonotype. The chain joins TRBV6-2 or TRBV6-3 to TRBJ2-5; D call uncertain. V lost 11 bases and J lost 1, with 20 bases in between. The germline gives CDR1 MNHEY, CDR2 SVGEGT. The CDR3 covers 15 residues. Here the CDR3 reads CAAKKGLIFQETQYF. CDR3 DNA: TGTGCCGCAAAAAAGGGCCTAATATTCCAAGAGACCCAGTACTTC.

This clonotype was counted at least ten times. The chain couples TRBV11-3 to TRBJ2-1; 7 nucleotides agree with TRBD2. The CDR3 extends over 15 amino acids. With 5 bases clipped from V and 6 bases from J, the junction kept 10 bases outside the gene matches. CDR1 is SGHNT and CDR2 is YENEEA in the germline V gene. CDR3 nucleotide sequence: TGTGCCAGCAGCCACCCGCGCAGCGGGACCAATGAGCAGTTCTTC. Residues: CASSHPRSGTNEQFF.

The rearrangement joins TRBV28 to TRBJ2-7; tentatively, D is TRBD1 (6 bases). The ends were cut back, 6 bases at V and 6 bases at J, with 24 bases in the middle. The germline gives CDR1 MDHEN, CDR2 SYDVKM. This CDR3 has 16 residues. DNA for the CDR3: TGTGCCAGCAGCCGTGATGGGGGCTCGGTAGGCTTCGAGCAGTACTTC. Translated: CASSRDGGSVGFEQYF. The whole variable domain, remainder taken from reference TRBV28 and TRBJ2-7, is DVKVTQSSRYLVKRTGEKVFLECVQDMDHENMFWYRQDPGLGLRLIYFSYDVKMKEKGDIPEGYSVSREKKERFSLILESASTNQTSMYLCASSRDGGSVGFEQYFGPGTRLTVT.

CDR3 protein: CASSPGAVYGEKLFF. The DNA of the CDR3 is TGCGCCAGCAGCCCCGGGGCGGTATATGGGGAAAAACTGTTTTTT. The chain joins TRBV5-1 to TRBJ1-4; D is perhaps TRBD1 (5 bases). Trimming stripped 4 bases from V and 8 bases from J, with 18 bases between. CDR1 is SGHRS, CDR2 YFSETQ, per germline. The CDR3 totals 15 residues.

The genes are TRBV5-1 and TRBJ1-6; D not resolved. The CDR3 extends over 15 amino acids. Germline lookup yields CDR1 SGHRS and CDR2 YFSETQ. Trimming pared 4 bases from V and 7 bases from J, leaving 15 bases between. CDR3 amino acids: CASSDAPVVNSPLHF. The DNA of the CDR3 is TGCGCCAGCAGCGATGCCCCCGTGGTGAATTCACCCCTCCACTTT.

This clonotype was recorded many times. The chain joins TRBV7-3 to TRBJ1-2; D might be TRBD1 (6 bases). The CDR3 totals 14 residues. Trimming shortened V by 6 bases and J by 4 bases, and 15 bases separated the two germline ends. Germline V gene sequence: CDR1 SGHTA, CDR2 FQGTGA. In DNA, the CDR3 is TGTGCCAGCAGACCGACAGGCCTAAGCTATGGCTACACCTTC. This gives the protein CASRPTGLSYGYTF.

This clonotype has just a few counts. The V and J genes are TRBV5-1 and TRBJ1-1; 7 nucleotides agree with TRBD1. CDR3 length: 15 residues. Germline V gene sequence: CDR1 SGHRS, CDR2 YFSETQ. V was clipped by 4 bases and J by 1 base; unmatched bases: 7. The DNA for the CDR3 is TGCGCCAGCAGCCTGGACAGGAGGGAGAACACTGAAGCTTTCTTT. It translates to CASSLDRRENTEAFF.

This chain uses TRBV29-1 with TRBJ2-7; D unclear. Germline-derived CDR1 and CDR2 are SQVTM and ANQGSEA. V was shortened by 4 bases and J by 0 bases, with 13 bases between the two germline ends. This CDR3 has 14 residues. CDR3 nucleotides: TGCAGCGTTGGCCGGACGCCCCGCTCCTACGAGCAGTACTTC. It specifies CSVGRTPRSYEQYF.

This clonotype came up many times. The chain combines TRBV11-3 with TRBJ2-1; D is perhaps TRBD2 (6 bases). CDR3 size: 17 residues. Germline V gives CDR1 SGHNT, CDR2 YENEEA. V was cut by 1 base and J by 0 bases, with 13 bases left in between. This CDR3 is CASSLGGGDLSYNEQFF. CDR3 nucleotides: TGTGCCAGCAGCTTAGGAGGAGGGGACCTCTCCTACAATGAGCAGTTCTTC.

For the CDR3, the DNA is TGTGCCAGCAGTGCCCAGGGGGCCGTAAATCAGCCCCAGCATTTT. This translates into CASSAQGAVNQPQHF. The chain couples TRBV6-1 to TRBJ1-5; 8 nucleotides line up with TRBD1. J gave up 4 bases and V 4 bases, and 6 bases lay outside the gene matches. Germline CDR1 MNHNS, CDR2 SASEGT. CDR3 length: 15 amino acids.

This chain links TRBV4-1 with TRBJ1-1, with D maybe TRBD1 (5 bases). The CDR3 consists of 15 residues. The V end lost 0 bases, the J end lost 0 bases, and 8 bases lay between the germline ends. Germline CDR1 is MGHRA and CDR2 is YSYEKL. This CDR3 is CASSQDGGMNTEAFF. CDR3 bases: TGCGCCAGCAGCCAAGATGGGGGGATGAACACTGAAGCTTTCTTT.